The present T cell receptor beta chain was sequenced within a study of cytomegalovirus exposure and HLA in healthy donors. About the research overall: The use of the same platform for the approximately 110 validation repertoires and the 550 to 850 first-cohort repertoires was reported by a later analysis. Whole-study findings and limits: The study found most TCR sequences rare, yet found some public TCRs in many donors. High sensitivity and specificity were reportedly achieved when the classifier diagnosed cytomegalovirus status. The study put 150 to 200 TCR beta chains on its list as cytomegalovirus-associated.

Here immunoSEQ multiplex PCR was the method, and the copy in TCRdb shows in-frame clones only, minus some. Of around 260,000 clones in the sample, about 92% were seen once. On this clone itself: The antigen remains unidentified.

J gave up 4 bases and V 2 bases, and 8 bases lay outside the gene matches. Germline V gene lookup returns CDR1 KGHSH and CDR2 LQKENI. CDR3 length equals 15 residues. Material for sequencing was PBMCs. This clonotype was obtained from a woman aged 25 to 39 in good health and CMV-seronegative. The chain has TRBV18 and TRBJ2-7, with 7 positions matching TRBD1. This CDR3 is CASSPSRDSAYEQYF. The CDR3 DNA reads TGTGCCAGCTCACCATCCCGGGACAGTGCATACGAGCAGTACTTC.